The 10 T cell receptor beta chains reported below all come from one sample, sequenced in a study of Tregs in tolerant kidney transplant recipients. TCRdb keeps only in-frame clones here, not all; method: immunoSEQ multiplex PCR. The sample carries approximately 65,000 clones, around 84% recorded once. The sequencing input was CD4+ T cells from blood. Every receptor here comes from a human donor in good health.

The J gene is TRBJ2-5, the V gene TRBV25-1; tentative D call: TRBD1 (7 bases). Germline V gene sequence: CDR1 MGHDK, CDR2 SYGVNS. V gave up 4 bases and J gave up 2 bases, with 14 bases separating them. CDR3 length equals 15 residues. CDR3 in DNA: TGTGCCAGCAGTGGCGGGATACAGGGGCAAGAGACCCAGTACTTC. Protein: CASSGGIQGQETQYF.

The V call is TRBV18, the J call TRBJ2-7, with TRBD2 identical over 8 bases. This CDR3 has 17 amino acids. In germline, CDR1 is KGHSH, CDR2 LQKENI. The junction had 13 bases not matched to a gene; V was cut back by 3 bases and J by 3 bases. The CDR3 region has the DNA TGTGCCAGCTCACCCACGGGGGGGCGGGGAGACGGCTACGAGCAGTACTTC. Encoded protein: CASSPTGGRGDGYEQYF.

The chain recombines TRBV5-4 with TRBJ2-7; 10 bases are a match to TRBD1. V was pared by 3 bases and J by 5 bases, with 11 bases of the junction left unmatched. Germline V gene lookup returns CDR1 SGHNT and CDR2 YYREEE (reference sequence). This CDR3 spans 16 amino acids. This chain's CDR3 is CASSSRQGARGDEQYF. Here the CDR3 DNA reads TGTGCCAGCAGCTCGAGACAGGGGGCGAGGGGTGACGAGCAGTACTTC.

The CDR3 spells CASSRDRNSPLHF. The CDR3 DNA reads as TGTGCCAGTAGCCGGGACAGGAATTCACCCCTCCACTTT. This chain connects TRBV9 to TRBJ1-6, with 8 positions matching TRBD1. V dropped 8 bases and J dropped 7; count of bases not matched to a gene: 5. The CDR3 has 13 amino acids. Germline assignment: CDR1 SGDLS and CDR2 YYNGEE.

The chain carries TRBV4-2 and TRBJ2-1; TRBD1 or TRBD2 may be the D gene (5 bases each). Germline V gene data show CDR1 as LGHNA and CDR2 as YNFKEQ. V lost 5 bases and J lost 9, with 20 bases in between. The CDR3 sequence is 15 residues long. The DNA for the CDR3 is TGTGCCAGCAGCTCCAACCGGGACCCCTCAAGTGAGCAGTTCTTC. Translated: CASSSNRDPSSEQFF.

J is TRBJ2-7 and V is TRBV29-1, with TRBD2 as a possible D gene (5 bases). Looked up from germline, CDR1 is SQVTM and CDR2 is ANQGSEA. Trimming took off 6 bases at V and 3 bases at J, with 15 bases between the two ends. This CDR3 has 13 residues. The CDR3 protein is CSVRTPPHYEQYF. In DNA, the CDR3 is TGCAGCGTAAGGACTCCCCCCCACTACGAGCAGTACTTC.

This chain uses TRBV28 with TRBJ2-1; a possible D gene is TRBD2 (6 bases). Trimming stripped 3 bases from V and 0 bases from J, with 12 bases between. The CDR3 has 16 residues. Per germline, CDR1 MDHEN and CDR2 SYDVKM. This CDR3 is CASSFTWRGSYNEQFF. The CDR3 DNA is TGTGCCAGCAGTTTCACGTGGCGGGGCTCCTACAATGAGCAGTTCTTC.

The genes are TRBV7-6 and TRBJ2-1; 9 nucleotides line up with TRBD2. The CDR3 runs 16 residues. J was trimmed by 7 bases and V by 2 bases; bases with no gene match: 9. Looked up from germline, CDR1 is SGHVS and CDR2 is FNYEAQ. The CDR3, as DNA: TGTGCCAGCAGCTTAAGGTCTAGCGGGATTTTTAATGAGCAGTTCTTC. Translation: CASSLRSSGIFNEQFF.

This rearrangement joins TRBV25-1 to TRBJ1-1; a weak D match, TRBD1 (6 bases). The CDR3 has 13 residues. The germline V gene encodes CDR1 MGHDK and CDR2 SYGVNS. The V end was cut by 6 bases, the J end by 1 base, with 9 bases between. The CDR3 nucleotides are TGTGCCAGCAGCAGGGGACGGAACACTGAAGCTTTCTTT. Translated, it gives CASSRGRNTEAFF.

This chain links TRBV7-3 with TRBJ2-3, with D possibly TRBD1 on 5 matching bases. V gave up 2 bases and J gave up 6 bases, with 15 bases separating them. This CDR3 spans 15 amino acids. Per germline, CDR1 SGHTA and CDR2 FQGTGA. CDR3 DNA: TGTGCCAGCAGCTTACAGGGCAGGTCAGGCGATACGCAGTATTTT. Protein product: CASSLQGRSGDTQYF.